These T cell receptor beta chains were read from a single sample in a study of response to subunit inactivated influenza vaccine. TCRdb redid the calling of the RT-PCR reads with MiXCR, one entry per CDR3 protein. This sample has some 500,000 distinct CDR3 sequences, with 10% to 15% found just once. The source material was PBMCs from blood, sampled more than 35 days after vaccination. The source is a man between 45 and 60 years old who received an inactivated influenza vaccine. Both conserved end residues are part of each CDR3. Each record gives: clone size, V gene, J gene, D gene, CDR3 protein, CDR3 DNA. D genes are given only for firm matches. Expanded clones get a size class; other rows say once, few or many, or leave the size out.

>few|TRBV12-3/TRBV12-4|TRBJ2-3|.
CASSLMAGKTDTQYF
TGTGCCAGCAGTTTAATGGCGGGAAAGACAGATACGCAGTATTTT
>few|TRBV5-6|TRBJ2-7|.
CASSVKQTTYEQYF
TGTGCCAGCAGCGTGAAACAGACTACCTACGAGCAGTACTTC
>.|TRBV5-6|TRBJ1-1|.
CASSWGRGEAFF
TGTGCCAGCAGCTGGGGTCGGGGTGAAGCTTTCTTT
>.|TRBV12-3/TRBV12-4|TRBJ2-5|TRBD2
CASRGSGGGKETQYF
TGTGCCAGTAGAGGTAGCGGGGGGGGGAAAGAGACCCAGTACTTC
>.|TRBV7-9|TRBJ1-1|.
CASSSQGFATEAFF
TGTGCCAGCAGCTCACAGGGATTCGCCACTGAAGCTTTCTTT
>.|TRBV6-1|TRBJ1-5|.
CASRPSVRGNQPQHF
TGTGCCAGCAGGCCCTCTGTCCGGGGGAATCAGCCCCAGCATTTT
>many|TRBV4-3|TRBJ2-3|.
CASSQDVRLVDTQYF
TGCGCCAGCAGCCAAGATGTCAGGCTGGTGGATACGCAGTATTTT
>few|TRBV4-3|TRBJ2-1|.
CASSQLGVDEQFF
TGCGCCAGCAGCCAACTAGGGGTGGATGAGCAGTTCTTC
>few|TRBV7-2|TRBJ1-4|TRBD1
CASSPWGTANEKLFF
TGTGCCAGCAGCCCATGGGGGACAGCTAATGAAAAACTGTTTTTT
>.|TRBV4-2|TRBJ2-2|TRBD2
CASSLETSGRRGTGELFF
TGTGCCAGCAGCCTTGAGACTAGCGGGCGGAGGGGCACCGGGGAGCTGTTTTTT
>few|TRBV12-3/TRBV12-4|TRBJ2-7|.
CASSFRSSLEQYF
TGTGCCAGCAGTTTTCGGAGTTCCCTCGAGCAGTACTTC
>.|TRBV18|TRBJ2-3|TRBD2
CASSPGGLDTDTQYF
TGTGCCAGCTCACCGGGAGGGTTGGATACAGATACGCAGTATTTT
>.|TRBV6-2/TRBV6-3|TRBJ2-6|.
CASSYSRSSGANVLTF
TGTGCCAGCAGTTACTCGAGGAGCTCTGGGGCCAACGTCCTGACTTTC
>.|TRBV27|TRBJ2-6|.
CASRWTSGANVLTF
TGTGCCAGCCGCTGGACCTCTGGGGCCAACGTCCTGACTTTC
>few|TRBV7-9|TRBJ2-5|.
CASGTETQYF
TGTGCCAGCGGGACTGAGACCCAGTACTTC
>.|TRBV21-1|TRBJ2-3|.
CASSQRPRGTQYF
TGTGCCAGCAGCCAGCGACCGCGGGGTACGCAGTATTTT
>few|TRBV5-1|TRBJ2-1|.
CASSLAPTGYNEQFF
TGCGCCAGCAGCCTGGCCCCGACAGGCTACAATGAGCAGTTCTTC
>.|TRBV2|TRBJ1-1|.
CASSIGHFEAFF
TGTGCCAGCAGCATTGGACATTTTGAAGCTTTCTTT
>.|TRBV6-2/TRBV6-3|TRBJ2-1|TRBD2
CASSSFTGGGLNEQFF
TGTGCCAGCAGTTCTTTCACGGGGGGGGGCCTGAATGAGCAGTTCTTC
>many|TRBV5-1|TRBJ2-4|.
CASSWGPGPKNIQYF
TGCGCCAGCAGCTGGGGCCCGGGTCCTAAAAACATTCAGTACTTC
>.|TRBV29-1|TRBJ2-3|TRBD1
CSVADRATDTQYF
TGCAGCGTGGCCGACAGGGCGACAGATACGCAGTATTTT
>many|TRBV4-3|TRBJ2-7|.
CASSHEWIIGAYEQYF
TGCGCCAGCAGCCACGAATGGATTATTGGGGCCTACGAGCAGTACTTC
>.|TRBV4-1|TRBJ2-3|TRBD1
CASSQDADRGWSDTQYF
TGCGCCAGCAGCCAAGACGCGGACAGGGGGTGGTCAGATACGCAGTATTTT
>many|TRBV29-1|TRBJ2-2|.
CSARSGTVNTGELFF
TGCAGCGCTCGCTCGGGGACGGTGAACACCGGGGAGCTGTTTTTT
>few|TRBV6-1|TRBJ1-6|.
CASRAGNLNNSPLHF
TGTGCCAGCAGGGCTGGTAATCTTAATAATTCACCCCTCCACTTT
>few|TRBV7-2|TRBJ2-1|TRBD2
CASSLTTSGRGYEQFF
TGTGCCAGCAGCTTGACGACTAGCGGGAGAGGGTATGAGCAGTTCTTC
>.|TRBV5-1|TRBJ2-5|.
CASSPNYRTGIETQYF
TGCGCCAGCAGCCCGAACTACCGCACAGGGATTGAGACCCAGTACTTC
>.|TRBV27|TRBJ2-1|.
CASSEGPDNEQFF
TGTGCCAGCAGCGAAGGGCCGGACAATGAGCAGTTCTTC
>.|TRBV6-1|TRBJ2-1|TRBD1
CASRRAGTGFNEQFF
TGTGCCAGCAGACGTGCTGGGACAGGGTTCAATGAGCAGTTCTTC
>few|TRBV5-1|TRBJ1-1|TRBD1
CASSRGQRNTEAFF
TGCGCCAGCAGCCGGGGACAGCGGAACACTGAAGCTTTCTTT
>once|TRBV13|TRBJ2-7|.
CASSIIYEQYF
TGTGCCAGCTCTATTATCTACGAGCAGTACTTC
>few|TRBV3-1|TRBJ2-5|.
CASSQVGSQETQYF
TGTGCCAGCAGCCAAGTGGGCAGCCAAGAGACCCAGTACTTC
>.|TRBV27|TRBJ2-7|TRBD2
CASSPGTSGGPPSYEQYF
TGTGCCAGCAGCCCTGGGACTAGCGGAGGACCTCCCTCCTACGAGCAGTACTTC
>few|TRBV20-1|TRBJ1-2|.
CSAALMDYGYTF
TGCAGTGCTGCCCTCATGGACTATGGCTACACCTTC
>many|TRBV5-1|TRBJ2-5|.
CASSIRDIQETQYF
TGCGCCAGCAGCATACGGGACATTCAAGAGACCCAGTACTTC
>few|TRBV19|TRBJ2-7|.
CASSTDSGGRHEQYF
TGTGCCAGTAGTACCGACTCCGGGGGTAGACACGAGCAGTACTTC
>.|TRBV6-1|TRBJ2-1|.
CASSPRLDGRDEQFF
TGTGCCAGCAGTCCCCGACTAGACGGTCGCGATGAGCAGTTCTTC
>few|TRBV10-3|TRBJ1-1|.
CAISGAEGYTEAFF
TGTGCCATCAGTGGTGCAGAGGGTTACACTGAAGCTTTCTTT
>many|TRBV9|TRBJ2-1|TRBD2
CASSAGGLAGGNNEQFF
TGTGCCAGCAGCGCAGGAGGACTAGCGGGAGGGAACAATGAGCAGTTCTTC
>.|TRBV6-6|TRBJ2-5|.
CATSTETQYF
TGTGCCACTTCCACAGAGACCCAGTACTTC
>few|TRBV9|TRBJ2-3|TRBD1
CASSIGQGDTDTQYF
TGTGCCAGCAGCATCGGACAGGGGGACACAGATACGCAGTATTTT
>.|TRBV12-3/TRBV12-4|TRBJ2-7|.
CASSLTSPYEQYF
TGTGCCAGCAGTTTAACTAGCCCCTACGAGCAGTACTTC
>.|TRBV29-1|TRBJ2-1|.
CSVPFGVTDNEQFF
TGCAGCGTTCCATTCGGGGTTACTGACAATGAGCAGTTCTTC
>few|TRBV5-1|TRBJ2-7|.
CASSFDRTEVRREQYF
TGCGCCAGCAGCTTTGATAGGACCGAAGTACGTCGGGAGCAGTACTTC
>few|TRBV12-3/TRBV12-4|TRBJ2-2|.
CASCPWVGGDTGELFF
TGTGCCAGCTGCCCCTGGGTAGGGGGGGACACCGGGGAGCTGTTTTTT
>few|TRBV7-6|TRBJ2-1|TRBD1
CASSLGRDRAYNEQFF
TGTGCCAGCAGCTTAGGAAGAGACAGGGCCTACAATGAGCAGTTCTTC
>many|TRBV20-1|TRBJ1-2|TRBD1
CSARGQNYGYTF
TGCAGTGCACGGGGACAGAACTATGGCTACACCTTC
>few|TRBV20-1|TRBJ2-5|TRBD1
CSASPAQGAQETQYF
TGCAGTGCTAGCCCCGCCCAGGGGGCCCAAGAGACCCAGTACTTC
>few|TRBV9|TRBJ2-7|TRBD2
CASSVEPSGSGGITYEQYF
TGTGCCAGCAGCGTAGAGCCGAGCGGTAGCGGGGGCATTACCTACGAGCAGTACTTC
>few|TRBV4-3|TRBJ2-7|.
CASSQDSQGDEQYF
TGCGCCAGCAGCCAAGATTCTCAGGGCGACGAGCAGTACTTC
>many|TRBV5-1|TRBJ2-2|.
CASSLIAGATGELFF
TGCGCCAGCAGCTTGATAGCTGGGGCCACCGGGGAGCTGTTTTTT
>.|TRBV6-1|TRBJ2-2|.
CASSEKGGTGELFF
TGTGCCAGCAGTGAGAAGGGCGGCACCGGGGAGCTGTTTTTT
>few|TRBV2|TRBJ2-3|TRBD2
CASRYRTSGTDTQYF
TGTGCCAGCAGGTATAGGACTAGCGGGACAGATACGCAGTATTTT
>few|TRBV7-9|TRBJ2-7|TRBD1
CASSLAPDRDSYEQYF
TGTGCCAGCAGCTTAGCCCCAGACAGGGACTCCTACGAGCAGTACTTC
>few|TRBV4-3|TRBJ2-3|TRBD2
CASSQAGLAGTDTQYF
TGCGCCAGCAGCCAAGCGGGTCTAGCGGGCACAGATACGCAGTATTTT
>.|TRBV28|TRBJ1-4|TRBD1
CASNTPGTGNNEKLFF
TGTGCCAGCAATACCCCCGGGACAGGGAATAATGAAAAACTGTTTTTT
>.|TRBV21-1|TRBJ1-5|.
CASSKTRARRSNQPQHF
TGTGCCAGCAGCAAAACGCGGGCAAGGAGAAGCAATCAGCCCCAGCATTTT
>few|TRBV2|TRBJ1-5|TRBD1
CASSEGQLNQPQHF
TGTGCCAGCAGTGAGGGACAGCTCAATCAGCCCCAGCATTTT